The 28 T cell receptor beta chains reported below all come from one sample, sequenced in a study of tumor-infiltrating lymphocytes in primary liver carcinoma. Making TCR beta cDNA involved around 510 ng total RNA and a constant-region primer. Three-round nested multiplex PCR performed with slightly modified ARM-PCR produced the TCR beta libraries. Investigators reported that the first two PCR rounds, at around 11 cycles each, used TRBV1-TRBV30 forward primers with a C-beta reverse primer. In TCRdb, the multiplex PCR reads were re-called with MiXCR into one record per CDR3 protein. The sample records some 190,000 distinct CDR3 sequences, about 60% being singletons. Germline DNA was also extracted, with blood RNA taken from unsorted whole blood. The material sequenced was peripheral blood. The receptors derive from a middle-aged man with primary liver carcinoma and hepatitis B virus infection.

This sequence joins TRBV6-1 and TRBJ1-4; unclear D gene. This CDR3 has 16 residues. The V and J ends lost 1 base and 3 bases respectively, with 12 bases between them. Looked up from germline, CDR1 is MNHNS and CDR2 is SASEGT. CDR3 region: CASSEGVVRSNEKLFF. The CDR3 region has the DNA TGTGCCAGCAGTGAAGGGGTGGTCCGCTCTAATGAAAAACTGTTTTTT.

This clonotype was counted ten times or more. The rearrangement uses TRBV6-1 and TRBJ2-1; maybe TRBD2 (6 bases). From germline, CDR1 is MNHNS and CDR2 SASEGT. The ends were cut back, 7 bases at V and 7 bases at J, with 17 bases in the middle. The CDR3 loop spans 14 amino acids. The CDR3 DNA sequence: TGTGCCAGCACTAAGCCTAGCGACAAGAATGAGCAGTTCTTC. Translation: CASTKPSDKNEQFF.

The chain combines TRBV29-1 with TRBJ2-1; D remains ambiguous. The CDR3 runs to 11 residues. Germline CDR1 reads SQVTM; CDR2 reads ANQGSEA. V was shortened by 7 bases and J by 4 bases, with 8 bases between the two germline ends. The DNA of the CDR3 is TGCAGCGGTTACCGTTACAATGAGCAGTTCTTC. Amino acid sequence: CSGYRYNEQFF.

This sequence joins TRBV5-4 and TRBJ2-5; D possibly uses TRBD1 or TRBD2 (5 bases each). This CDR3 is built from 13 residues. Deletions cut 3 bases from V and 5 bases from J, with 11 bases between. Per germline, CDR1 SGHNT and CDR2 YYREEE (reference sequence). CDR3 bases: TGTGCCAGCAGCTCCCCCTGGGGGGAGACCCAGTACTTC. Amino acids: CASSSPWGETQYF.

The V call is TRBV21-1, the J call TRBJ2-1; the table's TRBD2 call for D was not verified on the DNA. TRBV21-1 counts as a pseudogene. This CDR3 is built from 16 residues. The CDR3 is CASSPRVTSADNEQFF. The DNA for the CDR3 is TGTGCCAGCAGCCCCAGGGTTACTAGCGCAGACAATGAGCAGTTCTTC.

The chain has TRBV12-3 or TRBV12-4 and TRBJ2-2, with D maybe TRBD1 (6 bases). This CDR3 region has 15 residues. V lost 5 bases and J lost 0, with 10 bases in between. Written as DNA, the CDR3 is TGTGCCAGCAGTAGGGGACATTCGAACACCGGGGAGCTGTTTTTT. Protein sequence: CASSRGHSNTGELFF.

This chain links TRBV6-2 or TRBV6-3 with TRBJ2-1, with 7 bases lining up with TRBD2. V trimming: 4 bases; J trimming: 0 bases; junction bases outside the gene matches: 9. The CDR3 sequence is 17 residues long. Germline loops: CDR1 MNHEY, CDR2 SVGEGT. The chain's CDR3 is CASSFRIAGSSYNEQFF. Written as DNA, the CDR3 is TGTGCCAGCAGTTTCCGCATAGCGGGTAGCTCCTACAATGAGCAGTTCTTC.

On this clonotype: A much larger clone lies a single base off, so this may be a read error. The rearrangement links TRBV7-8 to TRBJ1-2; TRBD1 aligns across 7 bases. Trimming removed 2 bases from V and 4 bases from J; junction bases left unmatched: 10. Germline CDR1 SGHVS, CDR2 FQNEAQ. This CDR3 spans 16 amino acids. Here the CDR3 reads CASSLSTLRDSYGYTF. CDR3 nucleotides: TGTGCCAGCAGCTTATCAACGCTCCGGGACAGCTATGGCTACACCTTC.

This sequence joins TRBV11-2 and TRBJ2-5; 7 positions match TRBD1. CDR3 length: 15 amino acids. Germline-derived CDR1 and CDR2 are SGHAT and FQNNGV. With V trimmed by 1 base and J by 11 bases, 13 bases remained unmatched. The CDR3 protein is CASSLAVGGKNEQYF. CDR3 sequence (DNA): TGTGCCAGCAGCTTAGCAGTAGGGGGCAAAAATGAGCAGTACTTC.

CDR3 amino acids: CASSFSGTGGNGYTF. The CDR3 region has the DNA TGTGCCAGCAGCTTCTCCGGGACAGGGGGGAATGGCTACACCTTC. The V gene is TRBV7-9, the J gene TRBJ1-2, with TRBD1 identical over 11 bases. J was trimmed by 6 bases and V by 3 bases; bases with no gene match: 6. From germline, CDR1 is SEHNR and CDR2 FQNEAQ (reference sequence). The CDR3 length is 15 residues.

This clonotype was seen a single time. The rearrangement uses TRBV11-2 and TRBJ2-2, with a possible D match to TRBD2 (6 bases). This CDR3 spans 15 amino acids. Per germline, CDR1 SGHAT and CDR2 FQNNGV. Trimming took 2 bases from V and 3 from J, leaving 10 bases between them. The CDR3 bases are TGTGCCAGCAGCTTAAGCGGGTCTGACACCGGGGAGCTGTTTTTT. Its protein is CASSLSGSDTGELFF.

V gene TRBV5-6 combines with J gene TRBJ2-2, with 14 positions matching TRBD2. The CDR3 totals 17 residues. Germline V gene data show CDR1 as SGHDT and CDR2 as YYEEEE. Germline trimming cut 3 bases from V and 5 bases from J; bases unmatched to any gene: 6. The CDR3 protein is CASSSTGLAGDTGELFF. CDR3 nucleotides: TGTGCCAGCAGCTCGACGGGACTAGCGGGAGATACCGGGGAGCTGTTTTTT.

About this clonotype: Relative to the germline gene, one junction end is altered; a read error may explain this. J is TRBJ2-2 and V is TRBV11-2; D uncertain. CDR3 length: 16 amino acids. Germline CDR1 is SGHAT and CDR2 is FQNNGV. The CDR3 spells CASGLSLTRNTGELFF. CDR3 coding DNA: TGTGCCAGCGGCTTAAGCCTGACAAGGAACACCGGGGAGCTGTTTTTT.

The chain carries TRBV6-5 and TRBJ1-3; 7 bases map to TRBD1. Per the germline V gene, CDR1 is MNHEY and CDR2 is SVGAGI. This CDR3 comprises 16 residues. Trimming at V came to 6 bases and at J to 0 bases, leaving 8 bases not matched to a gene. CDR3 bases: TGTGCCAGCAGCTGGGGACAGCCTGCCTCTGGAAACACCATATATTTT. It codes for CASSWGQPASGNTIYF.

As for this clonotype: One base away lies a much larger clone, so this may be a sequencing read error. The V call is TRBV11-2, the J call TRBJ2-2, with TRBD2 matching over 8 bases. Germline CDR1 SGHAT, CDR2 FQNNGV. The CDR3 sequence is 16 residues long. The CDR3: CASSPSGSRYTGGLFF. Here the CDR3 DNA reads TGTGCCAGCAGCCCCAGCGGGAGTAGGTACACCGGGGGGCTGTTTTTT.

This chain joins TRBV28 and TRBJ1-4, with D unclear. This CDR3 is 16 amino acids long. V lost 5 bases and J lost 0, with 13 bases in between. The V gene's germline CDR1 is MDHEN and CDR2 SYDVKM. CDR3 DNA sequence: TGTGCCAGCAGTCCCTCAGCACTCGCAACTAATGAAAAACTGTTTTTT. Protein: CASSPSALATNEKLFF.

This sequence joins TRBV7-9 and TRBJ2-7; tentative D call: TRBD1 (6 bases). Trimming removed 3 bases at V and 4 bases at J, with 13 bases between. The CDR3 sequence is 14 residues long. CDR1 is SEHNR and CDR2 is FQNEAQ in the germline V gene (reference sequence). The CDR3 bases are TGTGCCAGCAGCTTGCCAGGGGCCAAGTACGAGCAGTACTTC. Translating gives CASSLPGAKYEQYF.

A note on this clonotype: It may be a read error: a sequence one base away is much more abundant. The V and J genes are TRBV11-2 and TRBJ1-2; perhaps TRBD1 as D (5 bases). Between the trimmed V and J ends, which lost 7 bases and 2 bases, there was a span of 17 bases. This CDR3 has 15 amino acids. Germline CDR1 and CDR2: SGHAT and FQNNGV. The CDR3 coding sequence is TGTGCCAGCAACCACCTCCGGACACCCAACTATGGCTACACCTTC. Translated: CASNHLRTPNYGYTF.

This chain connects TRBV11-1 to TRBJ2-3; 11 bases align to TRBD2. There are 17 residues in the CDR3. The germline V gene encodes CDR1 SGHAT and CDR2 FQDESV (reference sequence). The J segment lost 14 bases and the V segment lost 1 base, leaving 17 bases of the junction unmatched. The DNA of the CDR3 is TGTGCCAGCAGCTTAGAGCCGGGACTAGCGGTGCGGGATACGTGGTATTTT. It codes for CASSLEPGLAVRDTWYF. Full variable domain (remainder filled in from reference TRBV11-1 and TRBJ2-3): EAEVAQSPRYKITEKSQAVAFWCDPISGHATLYWYRQILGQGPELLVQFQDESVVDDSQLPKDRFSAERLKGVDSTLKIQPAELGDSAMYLCASSLEPGLAVRDTWYFGPGTRLTVL.

The J gene is TRBJ2-7, the V gene TRBV29-1; 13 nucleotides match TRBD2. V was pared by 6 bases and J by 2 bases, with 7 bases of the junction left unmatched. This CDR3 has 15 residues. Germline CDR1 SQVTM, CDR2 ANQGSEA. The CDR3 sequence is CSVRTSGSRAYEQYF. The CDR3 nucleotides read TGCAGCGTAAGGACTAGCGGGAGCAGGGCCTACGAGCAGTACTTC.

About this clonotype: A much bigger clone sits one base away, suggesting this may be a read error. The chain couples TRBV11-3 to TRBJ2-1; TRBD2 matches 8 bases. The CDR3 runs to 15 residues. CDR1 and CDR2 from the germline V gene are SGHNT and YENEEA. J lost 11 bases, V lost 5 bases, and 14 bases had no gene match. CDR3 region: CASSPPGLGSNKQFF. In DNA form, the CDR3 reads TGTGCCAGCAGCCCCCCGGGACTAGGGTCTAATAAGCAGTTCTTC.

J is TRBJ2-5 and V is TRBV14; D uncertain. This CDR3 is 13 amino acids long. Germline V gene lookup returns CDR1 SGHDN and CDR2 FVKESK. V shed 5 bases and J shed 2 bases, with 9 bases lying between them. As DNA, the CDR3 is TGTGCCAGCAGCAGTCAACTTCAAGAGACCCAGTACTTC. Amino acids: CASSSQLQETQYF.

The chain recombines TRBV11-2 with TRBJ2-7, with D unresolved. CDR1 is SGHAT and CDR2 is FQNNGV in the germline V gene. The CDR3 runs to 12 residues. V lost 10 bases and J lost 6, with 16 bases in between. The CDR3 loop reads CAIIFTVSEQYF. The CDR3 DNA sequence: TGTGCCATCATCTTCACCGTAAGCGAGCAGTACTTC.

As concerns this clonotype: One end of the junction is discordant with germline, which a read error may explain. This chain uses TRBV11-2 with TRBJ1-1, with 8 bases lining up with TRBD1. CDR3 length: 15 residues. Looked up from germline, CDR1 is SGHAT and CDR2 is FQNNGV. The CDR3 is CAGSPFKDRGTEAFF. DNA for the CDR3: TGTGCCGGCAGTCCTTTTAAAGACAGGGGAACTGAAGCTTTCTTT.

This clonotype has a handful of counts. J is TRBJ2-7 and V is TRBV5-4; D is ambiguous. The CDR3 is 17 residues long. Deletions cut 4 bases from V and 0 bases from J, with 20 bases between. Germline assignment: CDR1 SGHNT and CDR2 YYREEE (reference sequence). The CDR3 bases are TGTGCCAGCAGCGCCGTATTCGGACGTGGCGACTCCTACGAGCAGTACTTC. Its translation: CASSAVFGRGDSYEQYF.

This clonotype was observed many times. This chain joins TRBV6-6 and TRBJ1-4; weak D call: TRBD1 (6 bases). Trimming took off 0 bases at V and 7 bases at J, with 6 bases between the two ends. The germline CDR1 and CDR2 sequences are MNHNY and SVGAGI (reference sequence). The CDR3 is 13 amino acids. The CDR3 nucleotides read TGTGCCAGCAGTTACTCCAGGGGTGAAAAACTGTTTTTT. It translates to CASSYSRGEKLFF.

V is TRBV11-2 and J is TRBJ2-7; TRBD2 agrees at 13 bases. V lost 9 bases and J lost 3; bases outside the gene matches: 11. The CDR3 is 16 amino acids. Germline assignment: CDR1 SGHAT and CDR2 FQNNGV. This CDR3 is CASNLDWTSGSYEQYF. CDR3 in DNA: TGTGCCAGTAACTTGGACTGGACTAGCGGGAGCTACGAGCAGTACTTC.

Concerning this clonotype: A read error is possible here, since a much larger clone lies one base away. The CDR3 coding sequence is TGCGCCACCAGCCAAACGGGACTAGCGGGAGATCGGAACGAGCAGTACTTC. Encoded protein: CATSQTGLAGDRNEQYF. The chain joins TRBV4-1 to TRBJ2-7; TRBD2 aligns across 14 bases. This CDR3 comprises 17 residues. Per the germline V gene, CDR1 is MGHRA and CDR2 is YSYEKL.